One T cell receptor (beta chain) is described in this entry. No antigen is known for it. These data originate in a study of T cell responses to AZD1222 COVID-19 vaccine. Study conclusions and caveats: Unmutated variant regions reportedly attract nearly half of all spike-specific TCRs.

Germline CDR1 and CDR2: LNHDA and SQIVND (reference sequence). Trimming removed 3 bases from V and 5 bases from J; junction bases left unmatched: 9. The CDR3 sequence is 17 residues long. Produced via immunoSEQ multiplex PCR; TCRdb's table is partial and in-frame only. This table has 150,000 to 190,000 clones, around 87% appearing once. The chain joins TRBV19 to TRBJ2-6; 8 bases match TRBD1. This receptor was obtained from an adult who received the AZD1222 COVID-19 vaccine. This sample comprised peripheral blood, obtained 28 days after the second AZD1222 dose. The CDR3 loop reads CASSIGQGAERANVLTF. DNA of the CDR3: TGTGCCAGTAGTATCGGGCAGGGGGCGGAGAGGGCCAACGTCCTGACTTTC.